A selection of T cell receptor beta chains follows, all from one sample in a study of identical twins. MiXCR, run by TCRdb on the 5' RACE reads, gives a single entry per CDR3 protein. Of under 500,000 distinct CDR3 sequences listed, over 11% are singletons. These records were also assigned to another study, of yellow fever vaccine responses in identical twins.

Sequences were obtained from CD4+ T cells sorted from blood. All receptors come from a woman aged 18-29 years in good health. The CDR3 runs from the conserved cysteine through the conserved F or W. A D gene is named only where the DNA matches it firmly. A row's size may be missing; if present it is once, few, many or a size class.

len	abundance	d_gene	v_gene	j_gene	CDR3aa	CDR3nt
14	.	.	TRBV2	TRBJ1-4	CASSRGAPDEKLFF	TGTGCCAGCAGCCGAGGGGCACCGGATGAAAAACTGTTTTTT
19	.	TRBD1	TRBV6-4	TRBJ2-3	CTSRWTKLPGQGSTDTQYF	TGTACCAGCAGATGGACGAAGCTACCGGGACAGGGCAGCACAGATACGCAGTATTTT
13	.	.	TRBV20-1	TRBJ2-3	CSALTASTDTQYF	TGCAGTGCCCTTACAGCTAGCACAGATACGCAGTATTTT
15	many	.	TRBV4-2	TRBJ2-3	CASSQDGLAPDTQYF	TGTGCCAGCAGCCAAGATGGGCTAGCCCCAGATACGCAGTATTTT
17	.	TRBD2	TRBV4-3	TRBJ2-1	CASSQETSGAPYNEQFF	TGCGCCAGCAGCCAGGAGACTAGCGGGGCCCCGTACAATGAGCAGTTCTTC
17	few	.	TRBV5-1	TRBJ2-1	CASSLPGTPSVLYEQFF	TGCGCCAGCAGCTTGCCCGGGACTCCCTCAGTTTTGTATGAGCAGTTCTTC
18	.	.	TRBV7-8	TRBJ2-4	CASSPAARAAGSKNIQYF	TGTGCCAGCAGCCCCGCCGCCCGGGCGGCGGGGTCCAAAAACATTCAGTACTTC
15	.	.	TRBV6-2/TRBV6-3	TRBJ2-5	CASSYWDGDQETQYF	TGTGCCAGCAGTTACTGGGACGGGGACCAAGAGACCCAGTACTTC
15	.	TRBD1	TRBV6-1	TRBJ2-1	CAGSEPGQGDNEQFF	TGTGCCGGGTCCGAACCGGGACAGGGTGACAATGAGCAGTTCTTC
16	many	TRBD2	TRBV20-1	TRBJ2-5	CSAISGTSGPQETQYF	TGCAGTGCTATCTCCGGGACTAGCGGGCCCCAGGAGACCCAGTACTTC
13	few	.	TRBV24-1	TRBJ2-1	CATSAPGIPGQFF	TGTGCCACCAGTGCCCCTGGGATACCCGGGCAGTTCTTC
13	.	.	TRBV2	TRBJ1-1	CASRTLREAEAFF	TGTGCCAGCAGAACCCTAAGGGAGGCTGAAGCTTTCTTT
17	.	TRBD1	TRBV2	TRBJ2-6	CASSGTGLPSGANVLTF	TGTGCCAGCAGTGGGACAGGGTTACCTTCTGGGGCCAACGTCCTGACTTTC
15	few	TRBD1	TRBV28	TRBJ1-5	CASSPQGISNQPQHF	TGTGCCAGCAGTCCACAGGGGATTAGCAATCAGCCCCAGCATTTT
16	.	TRBD2	TRBV7-8	TRBJ2-7	CASSLGMAGGAYEQYF	TGTGCCAGCAGCTTAGGAATGGCGGGGGGAGCCTACGAGCAGTACTTC
19	.	TRBD2	TRBV11-2	TRBJ2-3	CASSLDGSGGFYGTDTQYF	TGTGCCAGCAGCTTAGATGGTAGCGGGGGATTTTACGGGACAGATACGCAGTATTTT
15	few	TRBD1	TRBV7-9	TRBJ1-2	CASSFTGQNFYGYTF	TGTGCCAGCAGCTTTACGGGACAGAACTTCTATGGCTACACCTTC
11	.	.	TRBV5-4	TRBJ1-2	CHQGTNYGYTF	TGTCACCAGGGAACTAACTATGGCTACACCTTC
15	few	.	TRBV20-1	TRBJ2-3	CSARDHKGAPDTQYF	TGCAGTGCTAGAGATCATAAGGGAGCTCCAGATACGCAGTATTTT
13	few	.	TRBV19	TRBJ2-7	CASSIGTNYEQYF	TGTGCCAGTAGTATAGGGACCAACTACGAGCAGTACTTC
14	.	.	TRBV6-1	TRBJ1-1	CASSPLLGVTEAFF	TGTGCCAGCAGTCCTCTACTAGGGGTCACTGAAGCTTTCTTT
18	few	.	TRBV10-3	TRBJ2-5	CAISERVVAGIGLKTQYF	TGTGCCATCAGTGAGCGGGTGGTCGCAGGAATCGGGTTGAAGACCCAGTACTTC
15	few	TRBD1	TRBV25-1	TRBJ1-1	CASSGDRVMNTEAFF	TGTGCCAGCAGTGGAGACAGGGTGATGAACACTGAAGCTTTCTTT
13	many	.	TRBV7-2	TRBJ1-3	CASSLQGGNTIYF	TGTGCCAGCAGCTTGCAGGGGGGAAACACCATATATTTT
15	few	.	TRBV5-1	TRBJ2-7	CASSLGAGAGYEQYF	TGCGCCAGCAGCTTGGGCGCGGGGGCAGGATACGAGCAGTACTTC
13	many	.	TRBV5-1	TRBJ2-7	CASSLEVAYEQYF	TGCGCCAGCAGCTTGGAGGTGGCCTACGAGCAGTACTTC
20	many	.	TRBV20-1	TRBJ2-1	CSARQSNSGHGWRDYNEQFF	TGCAGTGCTAGACAATCGAACAGTGGGCACGGTTGGAGAGACTACAATGAGCAGTTCTTC
14	.	TRBD1	TRBV7-2	TRBJ1-2	CASSLEGQLHGYTF	TGTGCCAGCAGCTTAGAGGGACAGCTACATGGCTACACCTTC
14	.	.	TRBV20-1	TRBJ2-2	CSARDPFDTGELFF	TGCAGTGCTAGAGATCCCTTCGACACCGGGGAGCTGTTTTTT
17	few	TRBD1	TRBV5-1	TRBJ2-2	CASSLEAGTVGTGELFF	TGCGCCAGCAGCTTGGAGGCCGGGACAGTCGGTACCGGGGAGCTGTTTTTT
15	.	TRBD1	TRBV7-2	TRBJ1-5	CASSVGTGGASPQHF	TGTGCCAGCAGCGTAGGGACAGGGGGCGCGTCGCCCCAGCATTTT
15	few	TRBD2	TRBV28	TRBJ2-7	CASSSGGRAAGVQYF	TGTGCCAGCAGTTCGGGCGGGAGGGCCGCAGGGGTGCAGTACTTC
17	.	TRBD2	TRBV9	TRBJ2-3	CASSVTSGGPSTDTQYF	TGTGCCAGCAGCGTCACTAGCGGGGGCCCTAGCACAGATACGCAGTATTTT
12	many	.	TRBV5-1	TRBJ1-6	CASSLGGSPLHF	TGCGCCAGCAGCTTGGGGGGCTCACCCCTCCACTTT
11	many	.	TRBV12-3/TRBV12-4	TRBJ2-1	CASSSVAEQFF	TGTGCCAGCAGTTCTGTAGCGGAGCAGTTCTTC
15	.	TRBD2	TRBV7-2	TRBJ2-1	CASTWTSGTYNEQFF	TGTGCCAGCACCTGGACTAGCGGAACCTACAATGAGCAGTTCTTC
14	.	.	TRBV12-3/TRBV12-4	TRBJ1-6	CASSQTGSESPLHF	TGTGCCAGCAGCCAAACGGGGAGTGAATCACCCCTCCACTTT
12	.	.	TRBV18	TRBJ2-7	CASSHSPGEQYF	TGTGCCAGCTCACACTCCCCCGGGGAGCAGTACTTC
15	many	.	TRBV12-3/TRBV12-4	TRBJ2-2	CASSAGGRGTGELFF	TGTGCCAGCAGTGCCGGGGGCCGAGGAACCGGGGAGCTGTTTTTT
13	.	TRBD1	TRBV29-1	TRBJ1-1	CSVADRANTEAFF	TGCAGCGTTGCGGACAGGGCAAACACTGAAGCTTTCTTT